The rows below give T cell receptor beta chains drawn from one sample of a study of T cell responses to AZD1222 COVID-19 vaccine. Some clones are missing from TCRdb's copy, which holds only in-frame ones; the method was immunoSEQ multiplex PCR. The sample shows roughly 110,000 clones, about nine tenths of them seen only once. The sample here was peripheral blood, taken on day 0 of AZD1222 vaccination. These receptors were collected from an adult in good health. Both conserved end residues are trimmed from each CDR3. The order of the fields is J gene, V gene, D gene, CDR3 protein. A D gene is named only where the DNA matches it firmly.

j_call: TRBJ2-7; v_call: TRBV4-2; d_call: -; cdr3_aa: ASSQAGRGYEQY
j_call: TRBJ2-1; v_call: TRBV4-3; d_call: TRBD2; cdr3_aa: ASSQGPGTSGYNEQF
j_call: TRBJ2-5; v_call: TRBV12-3/TRBV12-4; d_call: -; cdr3_aa: ASSPYQGTQY
j_call: TRBJ1-2; v_call: TRBV19; d_call: -; cdr3_aa: ASTLGGYRAYGYT
j_call: TRBJ2-3; v_call: TRBV19; d_call: -; cdr3_aa: ASSIKTATDTQY
j_call: TRBJ1-2; v_call: TRBV29-1; d_call: TRBD1; cdr3_aa: SVYRGDGYT
j_call: TRBJ2-2; v_call: TRBV27; d_call: TRBD2; cdr3_aa: ASGRTSTANTGELF
j_call: TRBJ2-1; v_call: TRBV3-1/TRBV3-2; d_call: TRBD2; cdr3_aa: ASSQDSGRHNEQF
j_call: TRBJ2-2; v_call: TRBV19; d_call: -; cdr3_aa: ASSPRTELF
j_call: TRBJ2-5; v_call: TRBV5-4; d_call: -; cdr3_aa: ASSLSSDNGETQY
j_call: TRBJ2-5; v_call: TRBV9; d_call: -; cdr3_aa: ASSVAAGLQETQY
j_call: TRBJ1-2; v_call: TRBV5-1; d_call: -; cdr3_aa: ASSLRTGDGYT
j_call: TRBJ1-1; v_call: TRBV2; d_call: -; cdr3_aa: ASTFTGGNTEAF
j_call: TRBJ2-5; v_call: TRBV27; d_call: TRBD2; cdr3_aa: ASSLGGGRTQY
j_call: TRBJ2-7; v_call: TRBV6-5; d_call: TRBD1; cdr3_aa: ASSYSTGGRAYEQY
j_call: TRBJ2-3; v_call: TRBV25-1; d_call: TRBD1; cdr3_aa: ASSEAGQAVRDTQY
j_call: TRBJ2-7; v_call: TRBV19; d_call: -; cdr3_aa: ASRGELSSYEQY
j_call: TRBJ2-7; v_call: TRBV11-2; d_call: -; cdr3_aa: ASSYPTTGLGEQY
j_call: TRBJ1-1; v_call: TRBV19; d_call: -; cdr3_aa: ASSLRDGSTEAF
j_call: TRBJ2-1; v_call: TRBV12-5; d_call: -; cdr3_aa: ASGSPSGRLNEQF
j_call: TRBJ2-7; v_call: TRBV21-1; d_call: -; cdr3_aa: ASSTRDRGSYEQY
j_call: TRBJ1-1; v_call: TRBV7-3; d_call: -; cdr3_aa: ASSQRVGSDTEAF
j_call: TRBJ2-7; v_call: TRBV7-9; d_call: -; cdr3_aa: ASSPGEGWDEQY
j_call: TRBJ2-5; v_call: TRBV7-2; d_call: TRBD2; cdr3_aa: ASSLEAGLAGRTQY
j_call: TRBJ2-3; v_call: TRBV11-2; d_call: TRBD2; cdr3_aa: ASSLLRTGGPGGTDTQY
j_call: TRBJ2-7; v_call: TRBV5-4; d_call: TRBD2; cdr3_aa: ASSRLAGGSYEQY
j_call: TRBJ2-3; v_call: TRBV4-1; d_call: -; cdr3_aa: ASSQGLSHGTDTQY
j_call: TRBJ1-5; v_call: TRBV6-5; d_call: -; cdr3_aa: ASNLAMAQPQH
j_call: TRBJ2-7; v_call: TRBV5-4; d_call: -; cdr3_aa: ASSLVGNLYEQY
j_call: TRBJ2-1; v_call: TRBV15; d_call: -; cdr3_aa: ATSRPEYYNEQF
j_call: TRBJ2-7; v_call: TRBV6-5; d_call: -; cdr3_aa: ASPGDPPGEQY
j_call: TRBJ1-2; v_call: TRBV6-2/TRBV6-3; d_call: -; cdr3_aa: ASSFSGLAGGYT
j_call: TRBJ2-3; v_call: TRBV7-2; d_call: TRBD2; cdr3_aa: ASSVSGATDTQY
j_call: TRBJ2-5; v_call: TRBV5-6; d_call: -; cdr3_aa: ASSLNPPGLQETQY
j_call: TRBJ1-4; v_call: TRBV7-6; d_call: -; cdr3_aa: ASSLASPGRAEKLF
j_call: TRBJ2-5; v_call: TRBV5-4; d_call: TRBD1; cdr3_aa: ASSSGQGAIQETQY
j_call: TRBJ1-4; v_call: TRBV28; d_call: -; cdr3_aa: ASTLGGPTNEKLF
j_call: TRBJ2-5; v_call: TRBV5-1; d_call: -; cdr3_aa: ASRGQETQY
j_call: TRBJ2-7; v_call: TRBV4-1; d_call: -; cdr3_aa: ASSQDQSVRNEQY
j_call: TRBJ1-2; v_call: TRBV18; d_call: -; cdr3_aa: ASPLQGPGYT
j_call: TRBJ1-1; v_call: TRBV7-8; d_call: -; cdr3_aa: ASSLVGNTEAF
j_call: TRBJ1-5; v_call: TRBV10-3; d_call: -; cdr3_aa: ASRGPRDQPQH
j_call: TRBJ2-2; v_call: TRBV19; d_call: TRBD2; cdr3_aa: ASTGTSVTGELF
j_call: TRBJ1-1; v_call: TRBV3-1/TRBV3-2; d_call: -; cdr3_aa: ASSQDMVNTEAF
j_call: TRBJ2-1; v_call: TRBV6-2/TRBV6-3; d_call: TRBD2; cdr3_aa: ASSYSLSGGSGNEQF
j_call: TRBJ1-4; v_call: TRBV5-1; d_call: -; cdr3_aa: ASSLTGRGNEKLF